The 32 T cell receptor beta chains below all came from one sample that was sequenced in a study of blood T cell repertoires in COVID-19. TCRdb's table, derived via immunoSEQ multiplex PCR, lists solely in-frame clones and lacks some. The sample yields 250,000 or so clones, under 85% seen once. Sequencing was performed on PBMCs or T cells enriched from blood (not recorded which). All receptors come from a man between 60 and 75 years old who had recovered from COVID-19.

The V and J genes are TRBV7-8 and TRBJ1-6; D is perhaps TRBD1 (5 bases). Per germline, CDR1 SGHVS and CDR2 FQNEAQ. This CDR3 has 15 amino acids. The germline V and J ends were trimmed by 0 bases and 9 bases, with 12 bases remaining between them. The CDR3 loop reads CASSLARGRGSPLHF. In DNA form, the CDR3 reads TGTGCCAGCAGCTTAGCACGTGGAAGGGGTTCACCCCTCCACTTT. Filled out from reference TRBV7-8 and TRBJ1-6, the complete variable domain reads GAGVSQSPRYKVAKRGQDVALRCDPISGHVSLFWYQQALGQGPEFLTYFQNEAQLDKSGLPSDRFFAERPEGSVSTLKIQRTQQEDSAVYLCASSLARGRGSPLHFGNGTRLTVT.

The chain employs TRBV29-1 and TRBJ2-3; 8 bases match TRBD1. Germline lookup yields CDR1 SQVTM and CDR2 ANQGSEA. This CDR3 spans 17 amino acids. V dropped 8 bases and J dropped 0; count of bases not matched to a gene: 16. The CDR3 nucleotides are TGCAGCATCACCGGGACAGGCCCATCGGTGAGCACAGATACGCAGTATTTT. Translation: CSITGTGPSVSTDTQYF.

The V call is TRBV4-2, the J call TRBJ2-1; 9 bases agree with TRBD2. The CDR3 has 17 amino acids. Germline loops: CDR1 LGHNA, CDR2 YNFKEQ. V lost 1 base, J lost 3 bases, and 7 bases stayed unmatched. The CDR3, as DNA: TGTGCCAGCAGCCAAGCCCTAGCGGGGATTGTCTACAATGAGCAGTTCTTC. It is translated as CASSQALAGIVYNEQFF.

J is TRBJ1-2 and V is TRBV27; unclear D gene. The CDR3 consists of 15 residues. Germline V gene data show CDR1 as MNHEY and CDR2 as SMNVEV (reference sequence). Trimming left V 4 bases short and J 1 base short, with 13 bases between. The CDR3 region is CASSYGRGFNYGYTF. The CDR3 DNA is TGTGCCAGCAGTTACGGGCGGGGTTTTAACTATGGCTACACCTTC.

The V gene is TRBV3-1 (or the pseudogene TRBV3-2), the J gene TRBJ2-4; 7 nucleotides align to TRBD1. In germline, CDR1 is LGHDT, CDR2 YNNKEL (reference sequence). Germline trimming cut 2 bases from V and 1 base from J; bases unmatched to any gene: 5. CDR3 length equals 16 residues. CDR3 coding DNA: TGTGCCAGCAGCCAACGGACAGGTCCGGCCAAAAACATTCAGTACTTC. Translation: CASSQRTGPAKNIQYF.

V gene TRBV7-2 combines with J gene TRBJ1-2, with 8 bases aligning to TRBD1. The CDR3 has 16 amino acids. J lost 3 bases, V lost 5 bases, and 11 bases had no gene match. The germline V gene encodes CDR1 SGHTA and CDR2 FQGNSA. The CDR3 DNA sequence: TGTGCCAGCAGCCCGAACAGGGGGGATACTGACTATGGCTACACCTTC. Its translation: CASSPNRGDTDYGYTF.

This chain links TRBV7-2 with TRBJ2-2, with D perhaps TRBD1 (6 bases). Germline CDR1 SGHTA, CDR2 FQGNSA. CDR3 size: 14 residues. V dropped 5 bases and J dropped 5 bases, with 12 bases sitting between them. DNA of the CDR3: TGTGCCAGCAGCCCGGCCGGACAGACCGGGGAGCTGTTTTTT. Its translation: CASSPAGQTGELFF.

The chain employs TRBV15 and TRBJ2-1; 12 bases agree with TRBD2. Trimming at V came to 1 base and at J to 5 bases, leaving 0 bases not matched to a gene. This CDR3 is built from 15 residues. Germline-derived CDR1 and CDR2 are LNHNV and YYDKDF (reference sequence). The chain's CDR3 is CATSRGTSGNNEQFF. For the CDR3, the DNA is TGTGCCACCAGCAGAGGGACTAGCGGGAACAATGAGCAGTTCTTC.

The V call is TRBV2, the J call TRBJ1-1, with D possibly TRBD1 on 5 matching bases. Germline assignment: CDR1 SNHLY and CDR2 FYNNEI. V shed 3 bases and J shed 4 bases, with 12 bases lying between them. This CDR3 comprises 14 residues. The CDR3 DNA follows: TGTGCCAGCAGTGAGTCCGACAGTCCCACTGAAGCTTTCTTT. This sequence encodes CASSESDSPTEAFF.

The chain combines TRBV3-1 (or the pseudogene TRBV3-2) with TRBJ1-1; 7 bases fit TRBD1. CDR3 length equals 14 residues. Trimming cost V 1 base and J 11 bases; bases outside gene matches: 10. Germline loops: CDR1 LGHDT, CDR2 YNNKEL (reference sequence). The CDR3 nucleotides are TGTGCCAGCAGCCAAGTATCCCACAGGGGTGTTGCTTTCTTT. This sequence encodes CASSQVSHRGVAFF.

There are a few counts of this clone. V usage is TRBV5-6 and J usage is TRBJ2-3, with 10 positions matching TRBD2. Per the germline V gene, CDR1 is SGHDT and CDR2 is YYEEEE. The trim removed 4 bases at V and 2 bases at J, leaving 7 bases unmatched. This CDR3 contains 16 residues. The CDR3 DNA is TGTGCCAGCAGCGATACGACTAGCGGGTACACAGATACGCAGTATTTT. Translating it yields CASSDTTSGYTDTQYF. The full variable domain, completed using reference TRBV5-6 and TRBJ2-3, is DAGVTQSPTHLIKTRGQQVTLRCSPKSGHDTVSWYQQALGQGPQFIFQYYEEEERQRGNFPDRFSGHQFPNYSSELNVNALLLGDSALYLCASSDTTSGYTDTQYFGPGTRLTVL.

DNA for the CDR3: TGTGCCAGCAGCCCTATTTCGACAGGGGTTTGGGAGACCCAGTACTTC. The encoded protein is CASSPISTGVWETQYF. The V call is TRBV3-1 (or the pseudogene TRBV3-2), the J call TRBJ2-5; 8 bases align to TRBD1. Germline lookup yields CDR1 LGHDT and CDR2 YNNKEL (reference sequence). The CDR3 loop spans 16 amino acids. Trimming cost V 4 bases and J 5 bases; bases outside gene matches: 12.

CDR3: CSVEVWRESSTDTQYF. In DNA, the CDR3 is TGCAGCGTTGAAGTGTGGCGGGAGTCTAGCACAGATACGCAGTATTTT. This chain connects TRBV29-1 to TRBJ2-3; 7 bases fit TRBD2. CDR3 size: 16 residues. The V and J ends lost 1 base and 0 bases, in that order; junction bases with no gene match: 7. CDR1 is SQVTM and CDR2 is ANQGSEA in the germline V gene.

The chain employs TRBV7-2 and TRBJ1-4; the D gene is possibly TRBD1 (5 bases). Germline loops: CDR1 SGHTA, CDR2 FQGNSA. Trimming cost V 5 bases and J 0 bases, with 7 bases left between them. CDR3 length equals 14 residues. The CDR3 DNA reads TGTGCCAGCAGCCCAGGGCCAACTAATGAAAAACTGTTTTTT. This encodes CASSPGPTNEKLFF. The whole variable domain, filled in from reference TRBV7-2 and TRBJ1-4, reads GAGVSQSPSNKVTEKGKDVELRCDPISGHTALYWYRQSLGQGLEFLIYFQGNSAPDKSGLPSDRFSAERTGGSVSTLTIQRTQQEDSAVYLCASSPGPTNEKLFFGSGTQLSVL.

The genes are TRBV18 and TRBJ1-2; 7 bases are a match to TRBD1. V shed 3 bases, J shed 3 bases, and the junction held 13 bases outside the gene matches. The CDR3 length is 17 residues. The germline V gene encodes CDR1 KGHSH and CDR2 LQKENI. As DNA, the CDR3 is TGTGCCAGCTCACCCGGGGTTGACAGGGCGAGCGACTATGGCTACACCTTC. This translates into CASSPGVDRASDYGYTF.

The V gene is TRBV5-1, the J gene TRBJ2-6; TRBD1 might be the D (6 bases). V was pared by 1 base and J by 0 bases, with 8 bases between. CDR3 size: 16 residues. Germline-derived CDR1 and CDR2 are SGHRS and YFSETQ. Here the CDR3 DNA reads TGCGCCAGCAGCTTGTTAGGGGGCTCTGGGGCCAACGTCCTGACTTTC. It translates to CASSLLGGSGANVLTF.

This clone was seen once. CDR3 bases: TGCAGCGTTGATACAGGGTTGTCTGGAAACACCATATATTTT. Translated: CSVDTGLSGNTIYF. The chain carries TRBV29-1 and TRBJ1-3; tentatively, D is TRBD1 (6 bases). This CDR3 has 14 amino acids. The germline V gene has CDR1 SQVTM and CDR2 ANQGSEA. V was pared by 3 bases and J by 1 base, with 10 bases between. The whole variable domain, filled in from reference TRBV29-1 and TRBJ1-3, reads SAVISQKPSRDICQRGTSLTIQCQVDSQVTMMFWYRQQPGQSLTLIATANQGSEATYESGFVIDKFPISRPNLTFSTLTVSNMSPEDSSIYLCSVDTGLSGNTIYFGEGSWLTVV.

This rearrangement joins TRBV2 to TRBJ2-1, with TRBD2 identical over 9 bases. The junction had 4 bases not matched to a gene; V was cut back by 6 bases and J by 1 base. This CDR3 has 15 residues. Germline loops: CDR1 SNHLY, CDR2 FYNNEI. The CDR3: CASSVAGASYNEQFF. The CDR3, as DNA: TGTGCCAGCAGCGTAGCGGGGGCATCCTACAATGAGCAGTTCTTC.

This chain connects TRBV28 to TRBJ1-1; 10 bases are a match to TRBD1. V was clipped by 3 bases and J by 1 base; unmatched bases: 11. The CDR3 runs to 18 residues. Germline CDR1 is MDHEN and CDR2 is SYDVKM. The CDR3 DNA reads TGTGCCAGCAGTTTCCGGGACAGGGGCCTGATTTCGAACACTGAAGCTTTCTTT. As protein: CASSFRDRGLISNTEAFF.

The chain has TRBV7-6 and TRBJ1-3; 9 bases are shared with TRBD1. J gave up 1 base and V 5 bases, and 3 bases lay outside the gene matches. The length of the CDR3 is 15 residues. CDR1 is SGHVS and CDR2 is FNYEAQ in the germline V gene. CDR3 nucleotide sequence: TGTGCCAGCAGCCCACAGGGGGCGTCTGGAAACACCATATATTTT. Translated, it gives CASSPQGASGNTIYF.

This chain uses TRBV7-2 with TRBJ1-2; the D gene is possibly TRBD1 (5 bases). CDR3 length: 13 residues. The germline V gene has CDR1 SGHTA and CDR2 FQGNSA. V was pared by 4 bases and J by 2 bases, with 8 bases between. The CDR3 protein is CASSSRVNYGYTF. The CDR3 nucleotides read TGTGCCAGCAGCTCCAGGGTGAACTATGGCTACACCTTC.

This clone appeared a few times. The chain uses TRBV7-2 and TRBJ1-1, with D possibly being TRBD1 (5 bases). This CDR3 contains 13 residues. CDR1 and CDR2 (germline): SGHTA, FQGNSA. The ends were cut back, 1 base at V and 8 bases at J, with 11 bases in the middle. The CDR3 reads CASSLGQGLEAFF. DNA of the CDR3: TGTGCCAGCAGCTTAGGGCAGGGTCTGGAAGCTTTCTTT. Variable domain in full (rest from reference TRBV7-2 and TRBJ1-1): GAGVSQSPSNKVTEKGKDVELRCDPISGHTALYWYRQSLGQGLEFLIYFQGNSAPDKSGLPSDRFSAERTGGSVSTLTIQRTQQEDSAVYLCASSLGQGLEAFFGQGTRLTVV.

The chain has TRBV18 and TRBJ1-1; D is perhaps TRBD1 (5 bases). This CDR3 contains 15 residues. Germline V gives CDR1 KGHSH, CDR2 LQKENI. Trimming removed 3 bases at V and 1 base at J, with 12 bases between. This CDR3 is CASSPLGRGNTEAFF. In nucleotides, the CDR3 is TGTGCCAGCTCACCTTTGGGGAGGGGGAACACTGAAGCTTTCTTT.

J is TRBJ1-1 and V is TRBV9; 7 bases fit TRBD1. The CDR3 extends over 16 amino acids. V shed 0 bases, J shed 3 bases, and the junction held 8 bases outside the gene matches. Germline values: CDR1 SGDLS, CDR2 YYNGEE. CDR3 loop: CASSVAGGVRDTEAFF. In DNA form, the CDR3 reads TGTGCCAGCAGCGTAGCAGGGGGAGTTAGGGACACTGAAGCTTTCTTT.

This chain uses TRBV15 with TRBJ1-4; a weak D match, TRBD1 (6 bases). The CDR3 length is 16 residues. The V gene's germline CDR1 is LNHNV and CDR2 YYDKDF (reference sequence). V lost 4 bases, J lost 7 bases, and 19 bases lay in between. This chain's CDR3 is CATSTYLGGGSEKLFF. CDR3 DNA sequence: TGTGCCACCAGCACCTACCTGGGAGGGGGGAGTGAAAAACTGTTTTTT.

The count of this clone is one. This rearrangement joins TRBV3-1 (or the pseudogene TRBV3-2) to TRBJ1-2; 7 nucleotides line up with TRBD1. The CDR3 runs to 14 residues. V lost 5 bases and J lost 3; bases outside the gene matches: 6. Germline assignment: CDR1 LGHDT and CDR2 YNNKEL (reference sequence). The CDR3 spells CASSLQGVDYGYTF. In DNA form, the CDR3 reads TGTGCCAGCAGCTTGCAGGGGGTGGACTATGGCTACACCTTC.

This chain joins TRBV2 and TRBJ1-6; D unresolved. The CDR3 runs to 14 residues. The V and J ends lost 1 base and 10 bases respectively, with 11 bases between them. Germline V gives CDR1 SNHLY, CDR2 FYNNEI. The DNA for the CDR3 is TGTGCCAGCAGTGAAGTTCAGGCAGTCTCACCCCTCCACTTT. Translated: CASSEVQAVSPLHF.

The DNA for the CDR3 is TGTGCCAGCTCACAACAACAGGGGATAGGCGAGCAGTACTTC. It codes for CASSQQQGIGEQYF. This chain uses TRBV18 with TRBJ2-7; the match to TRBD1 covers 7 bases. The CDR3 extends over 14 amino acids. Per germline, CDR1 KGHSH and CDR2 LQKENI. V shed 4 bases and J 6 bases; nucleotides not matched to a gene: 9.

The chain's CDR3 is CSALDSLSYGYTF. The DNA for the CDR3 is TGCAGCGCACTGGACAGCCTATCCTATGGCTACACCTTC. The chain has TRBV29-1 and TRBJ1-2; TRBD1 might be the D (6 bases). Trimming shortened V by 7 bases and J by 4 bases, and 16 bases separated the two germline ends. CDR3 length equals 13 residues. Per the germline V gene, CDR1 is SQVTM and CDR2 is ANQGSEA.

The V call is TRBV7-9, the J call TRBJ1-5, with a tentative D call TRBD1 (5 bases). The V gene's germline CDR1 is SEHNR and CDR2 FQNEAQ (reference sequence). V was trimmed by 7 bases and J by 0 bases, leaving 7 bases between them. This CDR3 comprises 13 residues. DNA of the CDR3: TGTGCCAGCACCACAGGTAGCAATCAGCCCCAGCATTTT. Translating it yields CASTTGSNQPQHF. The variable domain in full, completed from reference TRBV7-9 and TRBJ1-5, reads DTGVSQNPRHKITKRGQNVTFRCDPISEHNRLYWYRQTLGQGPEFLTYFQNEAQLEKSRLLSDRFSAERPKGSFSTLEIQRTEQGDSAMYLCASTTGSNQPQHFGDGTRLSIL.

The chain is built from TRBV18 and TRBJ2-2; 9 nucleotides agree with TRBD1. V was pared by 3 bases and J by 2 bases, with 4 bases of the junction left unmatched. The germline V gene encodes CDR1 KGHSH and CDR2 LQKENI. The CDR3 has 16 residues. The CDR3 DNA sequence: TGTGCCAGCTCACCCGCACAGGGGGCAAACACCGGGGAGCTGTTTTTT. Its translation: CASSPAQGANTGELFF.

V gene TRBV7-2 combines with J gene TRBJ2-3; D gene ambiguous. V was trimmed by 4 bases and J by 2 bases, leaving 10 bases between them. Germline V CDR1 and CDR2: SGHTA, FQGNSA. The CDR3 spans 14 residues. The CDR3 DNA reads TGTGCCAGCAGCTCCACAGAGAACACAGATACGCAGTATTTT. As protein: CASSSTENTDTQYF.